The sequence of this T cell receptor beta chain was determined in a study of T cell responses to AZD1222 COVID-19 vaccine. Findings of the study overall: Possibly, clonal diversity was underestimated; donors were largely white British and included more females. Of spike-specific TCRs, nearly half reportedly target regions left unmutated in variants. Of the AZD1222 recipients, only 5 or 6 were seropositive at baseline.

Germline V gene lookup returns CDR1 KGHDR and CDR2 SFDVKD. The V and J ends lost 6 bases and 7 bases, in that order; junction bases with no gene match: 8. The CDR3 contains 14 residues. Regarding this clone: What it recognizes is unknown.

Sequencing was performed with immunoSEQ multiplex PCR; in TCRdb, only in-frame clones are kept and a portion is missing. This sample has roughly 170,000 clones, with 70% to 90% found just once. Material: peripheral blood, obtained on day 0 of AZD1222 vaccination. J is TRBJ2-7 and V is TRBV24-1; 10 positions agree with TRBD1. The receptor comes from an adult in good health. CDR3 amino acids: CATSPGTGEWEQYF. CDR3 nucleotide sequence: TGTGCCACCAGTCCCGGGACAGGGGAGTGGGAGCAGTACTTC.